Below, 18 T cell receptor beta chains from the same sample are listed, as sequenced in a study of cytomegalovirus exposure and HLA in healthy donors. The PCR was carried out with 60 Vbeta primers and 13 Jbeta primers. Sequencing used immunoSEQ multiplex PCR; TCRdb keeps in-frame clones, though not all of them. The sample table sets out 150,000 to 200,000 clones. Sequencing was performed on PBMCs. All receptors derive from a woman younger than 30 in good health and CMV-seropositive.

The chain's CDR3 is CASSQDAIPHTDTQYF. Written as DNA, the CDR3 is TGCGCCAGCAGCCAAGACGCGATCCCTCACACAGATACGCAGTATTTT. The V call is TRBV4-1, the J call TRBJ2-3; D gene uncertain. V was trimmed by 0 bases and J by 2 bases, leaving 12 bases between them. Per germline, CDR1 MGHRA and CDR2 YSYEKL. This CDR3 has 16 residues.

The chain uses TRBV19 and TRBJ1-1; 10 bases fit TRBD1. This CDR3 is 16 amino acids long. The germline CDR1 and CDR2 sequences are LNHDA and SQIVND (reference sequence). V dropped 5 bases and J dropped 5; count of bases not matched to a gene: 11. CDR3 sequence reads: CASSVPRTGGGTEAFF. CDR3 bases: TGTGCCAGTAGTGTCCCCCGGACAGGGGGGGGGACTGAAGCTTTCTTT.

CDR3 DNA: TGTGCCAGCAGCTTATCTGTCTCCTACAATGAGCAGTTCTTC. It is translated as CASSLSVSYNEQFF. The V and J genes are TRBV7-9 and TRBJ2-1, with D unresolved. The V and J ends lost 2 bases and 0 bases respectively, with 5 bases between them. CDR1 and CDR2 (germline): SEHNR, FQNEAQ (reference sequence). CDR3 length: 14 amino acids.

CDR3 nucleotide sequence: TGCGGAATGAGAGGAAACTACGAGCAGTACTTC. Protein product: CGMRGNYEQYF. J is TRBJ2-7 and V is TRBV20-1; no definite D call. The CDR3 consists of 11 residues. Germline lookup yields CDR1 DFQATT and CDR2 SNEGSKA (reference sequence).

This chain links TRBV29-1 with TRBJ1-2; D gene ambiguous. The CDR3 length is 11 residues. Trimming removed 4 bases from V and 7 bases from J, with 10 bases in between. Germline lookup yields CDR1 SQVTM and CDR2 ANQGSEA. The CDR3 sequence is CSVVGVGGYTF. The CDR3 DNA sequence: TGCAGCGTTGTCGGGGTTGGTGGCTACACCTTC.

This sequence joins TRBV5-1 and TRBJ2-7; perhaps TRBD2 as D (5 bases). This CDR3 has 18 residues. The V end lost 4 bases, the J end lost 0 bases, and 23 bases lay between the germline ends. The germline V gene encodes CDR1 SGHRS and CDR2 YFSETQ. The CDR3: CASSHQPGDRGSSYEQYF. The CDR3 bases are TGCGCCAGCAGCCACCAACCCGGGGATAGAGGCAGCTCCTACGAGCAGTACTTC.

The chain employs TRBV7-9 and TRBJ2-7; 8 nucleotides agree with TRBD2. Trimming took 5 bases from V and 2 from J; bases not matched to a gene: 8. Germline CDR1 and CDR2: SEHNR and FQNEAQ (reference sequence). CDR3 size: 15 residues. The CDR3 DNA follows: TGTGCCAGCAGCCCAAGGACTAGCAACCCCTACGAGCAGTACTTC. Amino acids: CASSPRTSNPYEQYF.

This chain connects TRBV12-5 to TRBJ2-1; no clear D gene. V shed 2 bases and J shed 3 bases, with 14 bases lying between them. The CDR3 spans 16 residues. Germline V gene lookup returns CDR1 LGHNT and CDR2 FRNRAP. This CDR3 reads CASGLRLPAVYNEQFF. The CDR3 nucleotides are TGTGCTAGTGGTTTGAGGCTGCCGGCGGTCTACAATGAGCAGTTCTTC.

The chain carries TRBV4-3 and TRBJ1-2, with unresolved D. Per germline, CDR1 LGHNA and CDR2 YSLEER. This CDR3 is 14 amino acids long. Trimming removed 0 bases at V and 5 bases at J, with 10 bases between. The CDR3 bases are TGCGCCAGCAGCCAAGATCCTCGGTGGTATGGCTACACCTTC. This codes for CASSQDPRWYGYTF.

The rearrangement links TRBV15 to TRBJ1-5, with D hard to call. Germline CDR1 is LNHNV and CDR2 is YYDKDF (reference sequence). V gave up 0 bases and J gave up 3 bases, with 12 bases separating them. This CDR3 spans 16 amino acids. The CDR3 nucleotides are TGTGCCACCAGCAGAGACGAACCCGAGAACAATCAGCCCCAGCATTTT. Translating gives CATSRDEPENNQPQHF.

The chain combines TRBV5-1 with TRBJ2-5, with TRBD1 matching 8 bases. The closer fit of TRBJ2-7 to the DNA end suggests the J call may be wrong. There are 15 residues in the CDR3. CDR1 and CDR2 from the germline V gene are SGHRS and YFSETQ. CDR3 region: CASSWTDRVYDEQYF. The CDR3 nucleotides are TGCGCCAGCAGCTGGACGGACAGGGTGTATGACGAGCAGTACTTC.

The chain has TRBV30 and TRBJ1-5; 7 bases fit TRBD1. The V gene end was trimmed by 3 bases and the J gene end by 6 bases; junction bases not matched to a gene: 11. Germline V gene sequence: CDR1 GTSNPN, CDR2 SVGIG (reference sequence). The CDR3 covers 15 residues. The CDR3 DNA follows: TGTGCCTGGAGCGTAGGGGCAGGGGGGACTCAGCCCCAGCATTTT. It is translated as CAWSVGAGGTQPQHF. The variable domain in full, completed from reference TRBV30 and TRBJ1-5, reads SQTIHQWPATLVQPVGSPLSLECTVEGTSNPNLYWYRQAAGRGLQLLFYSVGIGQISSEVPQNLSASRPQDRQFILSSKKLLLSDSGFYLCAWSVGAGGTQPQHFGDGTRLSIL.

V gene TRBV19 combines with J gene TRBJ1-2, with 9 bases lining up with TRBD1. The CDR3 is made up of 13 amino acids. CDR1 is LNHDA and CDR2 is SQIVND in the germline V gene (reference sequence). V trimming: 7 bases; J trimming: 2 bases; junction bases outside the gene matches: 2. The DNA for the CDR3 is TGTGCCAGTAATGACAGGGGGAACTATGGCTACACCTTC. Translating it yields CASNDRGNYGYTF.

This chain uses TRBV29-1 with TRBJ2-1, with a tentative D call TRBD2 (6 bases). The germline V gene has CDR1 SQVTM and CDR2 ANQGSEA. The CDR3 covers 15 residues. Trimming removed 6 bases from V and 6 bases from J, with 21 bases in between. The CDR3 reads CSVARGSGAFNEQFF. CDR3 coding DNA: TGCAGCGTCGCGAGGGGTAGCGGAGCTTTCAATGAGCAGTTCTTC.

The rearrangement uses TRBV4-1 and TRBJ1-2; 9 nucleotides agree with TRBD1. The CDR3 contains 15 residues. V gave up 1 base and J gave up 6 bases; unmatched junction bases: 6. Germline-derived CDR1 and CDR2 are MGHRA and YSYEKL. The chain's CDR3 is CASSQGGQGANGYTF. The CDR3 nucleotides are TGCGCCAGCAGCCAAGGGGGACAGGGAGCTAATGGCTACACCTTC.

Remarks on this clone: Other DNA sequences in this sample translate to the same CDR3. The chain combines TRBV5-1 with TRBJ1-4, with TRBD1 matching 8 bases. Germline-derived CDR1 and CDR2 are SGHRS and YFSETQ. The V and J ends lost 2 bases and 8 bases, in that order; junction bases with no gene match: 5. The CDR3 extends over 14 amino acids. The DNA of the CDR3 is TGCGCCAGCAGCTTCGGACAGGGCTCGGAAAAACTGTTTTTT. Protein product: CASSFGQGSEKLFF.

The chain has TRBV23-1 and TRBJ1-5; the D is unclear. TRBV23-1 belongs to the ORF category, with a function that is uncertain. V dropped 3 bases and J dropped 4 bases, with 10 bases sitting between them. This CDR3 comprises 14 residues. CDR3 nucleotides: TGCGCCAGCAGTCAGACGACAAAAAATCAGCCCCAGCATTTT. It yields the protein CASSQTTKNQPQHF.

This chain joins TRBV29-1 and TRBJ1-1; D unclear. This CDR3 has 13 residues. Trimming removed 6 bases at V and 0 bases at J, with 11 bases between. Germline CDR1 is SQVTM and CDR2 is ANQGSEA. CDR3 in amino acids: CSVMDSLNTEAFF. In nucleotides, the CDR3 is TGCAGCGTGATGGACTCCTTGAACACTGAAGCTTTCTTT.